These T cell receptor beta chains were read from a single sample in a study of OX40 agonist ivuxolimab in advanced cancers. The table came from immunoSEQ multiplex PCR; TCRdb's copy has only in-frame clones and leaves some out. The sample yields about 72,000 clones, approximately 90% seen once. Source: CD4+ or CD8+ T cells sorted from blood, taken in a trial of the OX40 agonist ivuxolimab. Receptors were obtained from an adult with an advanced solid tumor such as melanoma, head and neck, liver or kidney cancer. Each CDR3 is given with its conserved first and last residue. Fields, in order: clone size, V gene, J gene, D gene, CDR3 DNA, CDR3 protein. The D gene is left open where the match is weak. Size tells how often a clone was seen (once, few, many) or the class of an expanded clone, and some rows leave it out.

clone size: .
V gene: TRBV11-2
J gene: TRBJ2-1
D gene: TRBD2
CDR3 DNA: TGTGCCAGCAGCCCTGCCGGGGGGGGAATGGGCGGTGAGCAGTTCTTC
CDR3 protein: CASSPAGGGMGGEQFF

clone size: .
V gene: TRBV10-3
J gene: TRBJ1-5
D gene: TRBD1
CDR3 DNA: TGTGCCATCAGTGAGGGGACAGGGGGTCAGCCCCAGCATTTT
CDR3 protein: CAISEGTGGQPQHF

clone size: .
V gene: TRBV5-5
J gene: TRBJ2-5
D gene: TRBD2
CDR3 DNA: TGTGCCAGCAGCTTGGTCGGCGGGGGGGCAGGGACCCAGTACTTC
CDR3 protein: CASSLVGGGAGTQYF

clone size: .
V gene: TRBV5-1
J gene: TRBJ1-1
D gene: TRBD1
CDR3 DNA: TGCGCCAGCAGCTTGGGGCAGGGGGGTGAAGCTTTCTTT
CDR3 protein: CASSLGQGGEAFF

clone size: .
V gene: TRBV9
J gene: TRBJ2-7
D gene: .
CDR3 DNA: TGTGCCAGCAGTGGGGGACTCGGACCCTACGAGCAGTACTTC
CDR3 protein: CASSGGLGPYEQYF

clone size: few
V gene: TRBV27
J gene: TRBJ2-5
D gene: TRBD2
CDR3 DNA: TGTGCCAGCAAGGCTAGCGGGGGTGGGGAGACCCAGTACTTC
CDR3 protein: CASKASGGGETQYF

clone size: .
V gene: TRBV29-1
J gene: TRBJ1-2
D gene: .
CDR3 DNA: TGCAGCGTTGTGGAGAACTATGGCTACACCTTC
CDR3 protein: CSVVENYGYTF

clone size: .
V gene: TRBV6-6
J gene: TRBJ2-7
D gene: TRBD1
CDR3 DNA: TGTGCCAGCAGTTACAGGGACAGGGGTACCTACGAGCAGTACTTC
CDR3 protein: CASSYRDRGTYEQYF

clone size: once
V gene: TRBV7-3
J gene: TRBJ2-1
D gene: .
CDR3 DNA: TGTGCCAGCAGCTTGGGTATCGGCTACCTCTCCTACAATGAGCAGTTCTTC
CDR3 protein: CASSLGIGYLSYNEQFF

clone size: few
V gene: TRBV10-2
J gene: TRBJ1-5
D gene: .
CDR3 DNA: TGCGCCAGCAGTGAGGCCGGGGGATGGAATCAGCCCCAGCATTTT
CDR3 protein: CASSEAGGWNQPQHF

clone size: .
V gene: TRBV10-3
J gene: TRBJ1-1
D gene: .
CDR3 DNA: TGTGCCATCAGTGCCAATACGCGACAGGCCCCTGAAGCTTTCTTT
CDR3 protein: CAISANTRQAPEAFF

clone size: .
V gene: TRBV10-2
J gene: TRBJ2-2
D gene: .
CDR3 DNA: TGCGCCAGCTCCCCGGCTCCCGGGGAGCTGTTTTTT
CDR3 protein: CASSPAPGELFF

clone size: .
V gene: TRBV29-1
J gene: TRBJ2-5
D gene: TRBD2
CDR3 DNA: TGCAGCGCAGCGGGAGGGGAAGAGACCCAGTACTTC
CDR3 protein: CSAAGGEETQYF

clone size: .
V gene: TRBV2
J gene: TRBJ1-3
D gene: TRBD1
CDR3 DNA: TGTGCCACCACAGGGGAAGGTGGAAACACCATATATTTT
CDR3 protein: CATTGEGGNTIYF

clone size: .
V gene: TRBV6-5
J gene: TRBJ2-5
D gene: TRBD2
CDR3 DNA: TGTGCCAGCAGTTACGGGACTAGAGGGGGGACCCAGTACTTC
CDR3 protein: CASSYGTRGGTQYF

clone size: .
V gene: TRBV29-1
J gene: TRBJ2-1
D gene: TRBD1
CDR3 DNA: TGCAGCGTCGACCCGGGACAGGGTTGGAATGAGCAGTTCTTC
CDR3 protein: CSVDPGQGWNEQFF

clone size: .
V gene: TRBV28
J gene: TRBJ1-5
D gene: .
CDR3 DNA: TGTGCCAGCAGTTTGGCACAGTCCAATCAGCCCCAGCATTTT
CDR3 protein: CASSLAQSNQPQHF

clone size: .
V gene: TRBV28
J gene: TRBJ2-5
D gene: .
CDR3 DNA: TGTGCCGCAAGCTCAGGGAGGTCGGCTCATGTGGAGACCCAGTACTTC
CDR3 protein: CAASSGRSAHVETQYF